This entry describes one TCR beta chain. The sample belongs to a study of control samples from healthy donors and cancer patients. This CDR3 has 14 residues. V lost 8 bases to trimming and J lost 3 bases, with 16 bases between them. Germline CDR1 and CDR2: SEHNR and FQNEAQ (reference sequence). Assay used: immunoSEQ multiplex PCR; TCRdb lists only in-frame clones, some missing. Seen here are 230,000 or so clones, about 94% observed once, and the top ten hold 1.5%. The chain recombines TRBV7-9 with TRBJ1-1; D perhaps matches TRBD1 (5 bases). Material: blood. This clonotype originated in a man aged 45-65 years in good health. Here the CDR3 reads CASGKGLGDTEAFF. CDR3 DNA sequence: TGTGCCAGCGGGAAAGGGTTGGGGGACACTGAAGCTTTCTTT.